These T cell receptor beta chains were read from a single sample in a study of early stage breast cancer tumors. Only in-frame clones appear in the TCRdb table, and some are missing; sequencing was by immunoSEQ multiplex PCR. The data hold 25,000 to 35,000 clones, with approximately 84% observed a single time. Sequenced input: blood. All receptors derive from a person aged 45 to 59 with breast cancer. Both conserved end residues are trimmed from each CDR3.

J: TRBJ2-3; V: TRBV30; CDR3: AWRRTGGTKDTQY
J: TRBJ1-2; V: TRBV6-1; CDR3: ASSEEGMDGYT
J: TRBJ2-3; V: TRBV27; CDR3: ASSFQTRSTIGSDTQY
J: TRBJ2-3; V: TRBV7-9; CDR3: ASSLTLGLAEPTDTQY
J: TRBJ2-2; V: TRBV29-1; CDR3: SGSPDPDTGELF
J: TRBJ1-1; V: TRBV25-1; CDR3: ASSPPGPAGTEAF
J: TRBJ2-3; V: TRBV7-9; CDR3: ASSFRDGSTDTQY
J: TRBJ1-1; V: TRBV7-3; CDR3: ASSLSTGMNTEAF
J: TRBJ1-3; V: TRBV19; CDR3: ASSTGIAGNTIY
J: TRBJ1-2; V: TRBV5-1; CDR3: ASSQSGTGGGYT
J: TRBJ2-1; V: TRBV5-8; CDR3: ASSTRVLYGEQF
J: TRBJ2-1; V: TRBV5-4; CDR3: ASSPSGSSYNEQF
J: TRBJ1-6; V: TRBV2; CDR3: ASSTGKPSPLH
J: TRBJ2-5; V: TRBV11-2; CDR3: ASSLASGEETQY
J: TRBJ2-2; V: TRBV9; CDR3: ASSGPWGGGRGGELF
J: TRBJ1-5; V: TRBV21-1; CDR3: ASRVCRDKQPQH
J: TRBJ2-3; V: TRBV2; CDR3: ASSEETRGWWSTDTQY
J: TRBJ1-1; V: TRBV5-4; CDR3: ASSLVGTGEEAF
J: TRBJ1-2; V: TRBV4-2; CDR3: ASSQDSGLEGYT
J: TRBJ2-7; V: TRBV7-2; CDR3: ASTPYGTGIYEQY
J: TRBJ2-5; V: TRBV5-1; CDR3: ASSPGPSQETQY
J: TRBJ1-4; V: TRBV19; CDR3: ASSPPTGGREKLF
J: TRBJ1-1; V: TRBV5-3; CDR3: ARSLNRLGVCITEAF
J: TRBJ2-7; V: TRBV6-1; CDR3: ASRGGYTRDYEQY
J: TRBJ1-2; V: TRBV5-4; CDR3: ASSRTGGVDGYT
J: TRBJ2-2; V: TRBV19; CDR3: ASSIDPGELF
J: TRBJ1-1; V: TRBV9; CDR3: ASSPGTAAF
J: TRBJ1-6; V: TRBV6-1; CDR3: ASSNEFGYSPLH
J: TRBJ2-3; V: TRBV5-4; CDR3: ASSLGPLTGTDTQY
J: TRBJ1-5; V: TRBV27; CDR3: ASSLGTHYSNQPQH
J: TRBJ2-7; V: TRBV7-2; CDR3: ASSLRAGHYLSYEQY
J: TRBJ2-1; V: TRBV19; CDR3: ASRRSGGLHEQF
J: TRBJ2-7; V: TRBV29-1; CDR3: SVVSRDTYEQY
J: TRBJ2-7; V: TRBV7-7; CDR3: ASSQPGQNYEQY
J: TRBJ1-5; V: TRBV29-1; CDR3: SVQTGLNQPQH
J: TRBJ1-1; V: TRBV4-3; CDR3: ASSQRDRARILNTEAF
J: TRBJ1-1; V: TRBV4-1; CDR3: ASSPAMNLNTEAF
J: TRBJ1-4; V: TRBV9; CDR3: ASSVAAWEAEKLF
J: TRBJ2-5; V: TRBV4-2; CDR3: ASSQGDSETQY
J: TRBJ1-2; V: TRBV19; CDR3: ASSPNLNYGYT
J: TRBJ2-5; V: TRBV7-6; CDR3: ASSLVAGGLETQY
J: TRBJ2-3; V: TRBV18; CDR3: ASSPIEGGGTDTQY
J: TRBJ2-3; V: TRBV27; CDR3: ASQLAGVKDTQY
J: TRBJ2-1; V: TRBV7-6; CDR3: ASSLGYGNEQF
J: TRBJ2-7; V: TRBV5-8; CDR3: ASSLLGREQY
J: TRBJ2-2; V: TRBV19; CDR3: ASSMTGSNTGELF
J: TRBJ1-2; V: TRBV30; CDR3: AWRGTNYGYT
J: TRBJ2-7; V: TRBV5-6; CDR3: ASSASLAGGAYEQY
J: TRBJ1-4; V: TRBV7-9; CDR3: ASSLGQLNEKLF
J: TRBJ2-3; V: TRBV7-2; CDR3: ASSYRTGSTDTQY